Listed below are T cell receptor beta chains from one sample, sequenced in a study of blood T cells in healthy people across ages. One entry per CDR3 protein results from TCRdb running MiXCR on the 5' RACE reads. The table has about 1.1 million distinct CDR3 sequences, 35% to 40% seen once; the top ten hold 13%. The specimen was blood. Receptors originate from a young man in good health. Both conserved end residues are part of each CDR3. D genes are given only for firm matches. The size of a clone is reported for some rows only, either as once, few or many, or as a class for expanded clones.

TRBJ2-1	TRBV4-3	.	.	CASSQGTASNEQFF	TGCGCCAGCAGCCAAGGGACAGCTTCCAATGAGCAGTTCTTC
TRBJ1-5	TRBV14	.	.	CASSQVRQLNQPQHF	TGTGCCAGCAGCCAAGTTAGACAGCTGAATCAGCCCCAGCATTTT
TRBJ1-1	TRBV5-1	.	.	CACSLALDSLNTEAFF	TGCGCCTGCAGCTTGGCCTTGGACAGCTTGAACACTGAAGCTTTCTTT
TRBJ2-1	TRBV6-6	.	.	CASSYRWAGRGDEQFF	TGTGCCAGCAGTTACCGATGGGCGGGGCGAGGGGATGAGCAGTTCTTC
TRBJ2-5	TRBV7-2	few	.	CASSLAGVLTGNEQYF	TGTGCCAGCAGCTTAGCGGGGGTCCTCACCGGCAATGAGCAGTACTTC
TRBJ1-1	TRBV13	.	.	CASSLEENTQAFF	TGTGCCAGCAGCTTAGAAGAAAACACTCAAGCTTTCTTT
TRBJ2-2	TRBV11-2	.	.	CASSFHKTGELFF	TGTGCCAGCAGCTTTCATAAAACCGGGGAGCTGTTTTTT
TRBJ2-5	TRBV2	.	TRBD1	CASSEFPGGQETQYF	TGTGCCAGCAGTGAATTCCCAGGGGGCCAAGAGACCCAGTACTTC
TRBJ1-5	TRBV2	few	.	CASSRQAYQPQHF	TGTGCCAGCAGCAGACAGGCGTATCAGCCCCAGCATTTT
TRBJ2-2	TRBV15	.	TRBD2	CATSRVTGGPGELFF	TGTGCCACCAGCAGAGTCACGGGGGGGCCCGGGGAGCTGTTTTTT
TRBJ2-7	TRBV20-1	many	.	CSATGTASYNEQYF	TGCAGTGCTACCGGGACGGCATCCTACAATGAGCAGTACTTC
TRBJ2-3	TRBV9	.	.	CASSVGTKPDTQYF	TGTGCCAGCAGCGTTGGGACAAAGCCAGATACGCAGTATTTT
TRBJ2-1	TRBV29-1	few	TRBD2	CSVAFSGGSYNEQFF	TGCAGCGTTGCATTTAGCGGGGGCTCCTACAATGAGCAGTTCTTC
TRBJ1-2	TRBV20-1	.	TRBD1	CSAGQDRGRDGYTF	TGCAGTGCTGGCCAGGACAGGGGGAGGGATGGCTACACCTTC
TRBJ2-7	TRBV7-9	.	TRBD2	CASSLASGASNEQYF	TGTGCCAGCAGCTTGGCCAGCGGGGCCTCCAATGAGCAGTACTTC
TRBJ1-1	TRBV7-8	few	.	CASSLQGDSEAFF	TGTGCCAGCAGCTTACAGGGCGATAGTGAAGCTTTCTTT
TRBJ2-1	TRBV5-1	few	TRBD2	CASSPRTSGASDAYNEQFF	TGCGCTAGCAGCCCCAGGACTAGCGGGGCATCCGATGCCTACAATGAGCAGTTCTTC
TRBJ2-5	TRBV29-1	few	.	CLVGIQETQYF	TGCCTCGTCGGCATCCAAGAGACCCAGTACTTC
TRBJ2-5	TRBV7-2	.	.	CASSFQQETQYF	TGTGCCAGCAGCTTCCAACAAGAGACCCAGTACTTC
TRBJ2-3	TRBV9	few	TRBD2	CASSASGAPFTDTQYF	TGTGCCAGCAGCGCTAGCGGGGCACCTTTCACAGATACGCAGTATTTT
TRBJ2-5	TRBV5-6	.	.	CASSRDLQSRRTKETQYF	TGCGCCAGCAGTCGGGACCTCCAAAGCCGGAGAACGAAAGAGACCCAGTACTTC
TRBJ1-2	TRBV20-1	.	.	CSARGGLDYSYTF	TGCAGTGCTAGAGGGGGGTTGGACTATAGCTACACCTTC
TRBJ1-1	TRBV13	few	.	CASSSHPNTEAFF	TGTGCCAGCAGTTCACACCCGAACACTGAAGCTTTCTTT
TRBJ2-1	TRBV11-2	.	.	CAGSLDGRSNNEQFF	TGTGCCGGCAGCTTAGATGGCCGGTCAAACAATGAGCAGTTCTTC
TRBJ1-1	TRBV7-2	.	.	CASSLYDRNTEAFF	TGTGCCAGCAGCCTCTACGACAGAAACACTGAAGCTTTCTTT
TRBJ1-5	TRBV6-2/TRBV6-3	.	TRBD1	CASSRQGAVNQPQHF	TGTGCCAGCAGCCGACAGGGGGCCGTAAATCAGCCCCAGCATTTT
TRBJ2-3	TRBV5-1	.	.	CASSLLRLAGPSGTGTQYF	TGCGCCAGCAGCTTGTTGCGGCTAGCCGGGCCCTCCGGCACAGGTACGCAGTATTTT
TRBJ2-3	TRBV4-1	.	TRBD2	CASSQDRVLAEETDTQNF	TGCGCCAGCAGCCAAGATCGCGTCCTAGCGGAGGAAACAGATACGCAGAATTTT
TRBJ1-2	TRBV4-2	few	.	CASSHPSGGTDFYGYTF	TGTGCCAGCAGCCACCCGTCCGGCGGCACCGACTTTTATGGCTACACCTTC
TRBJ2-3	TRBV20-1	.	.	CSARVKGVADTQYF	TGCAGTGCTAGAGTGAAGGGGGTCGCAGATACGCAGTATTTT
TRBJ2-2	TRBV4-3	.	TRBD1	CASSQVGQETGELFF	TGCGCCAGCAGCCAAGTCGGACAGGAAACCGGGGAGCTGTTTTTT
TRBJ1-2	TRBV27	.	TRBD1	CASSAGRDRPNYGYTF	TGTGCCAGCAGTGCCGGTAGGGACAGGCCGAACTATGGCTACACCTTC
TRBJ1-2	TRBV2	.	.	CASTTGTINRYGYTF	TGTGCCAGCACAACAGGGACCATCAATAGATATGGCTACACCTTC
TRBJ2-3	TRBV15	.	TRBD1	CATSRPGTGDADTQYF	TGTGCCACCAGCAGACCCGGGACAGGGGACGCAGATACGCAGTATTTT
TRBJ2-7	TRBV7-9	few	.	CASSLYGPPEAGYEQYF	TGTGCCAGCAGCTTATATGGCCCCCCGGAAGCGGGCTACGAGCAGTACTTC
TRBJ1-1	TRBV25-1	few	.	CASSRSMRQANTEAFF	TGTGCCAGCAGTCGGAGTATGAGACAGGCGAACACTGAAGCTTTCTTT
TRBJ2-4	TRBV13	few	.	CASSLSPNVAKNIQYF	TGTGCCAGCAGCTTATCCCCAAACGTAGCCAAAAACATTCAGTACTTC
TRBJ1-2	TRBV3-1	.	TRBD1	CASSGQGVYGYTF	TGTGCCAGCAGCGGACAGGGGGTCTATGGCTACACCTTC
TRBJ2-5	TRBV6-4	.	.	CASSDSGRGNEQYF	TGTGCCAGCAGTGATTCAGGGCGGGGCAATGAGCAGTACTTC
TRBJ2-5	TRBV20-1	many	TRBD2	CSARDPLAGGPETQYF	TGCAGTGCTAGAGATCCCCTAGCGGGGGGGCCAGAGACCCAGTACTTC
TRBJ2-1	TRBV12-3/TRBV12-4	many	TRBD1	CASRPTGEGYNEQFF	TGTGCCAGCAGGCCTACAGGGGAAGGTTACAATGAGCAGTTCTTC
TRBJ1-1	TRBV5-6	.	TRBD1	CASSLGQGTMNTEAFF	TGTGCCAGCAGCTTGGGACAGGGGACCATGAACACTGAAGCTTTCTTT
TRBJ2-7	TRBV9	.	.	CASSTGPEYEQYF	TGTGCCAGCAGCACGGGACCTGAGTACGAGCAGTACTTC
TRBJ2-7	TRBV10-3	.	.	CAITPGAGDSYNEQYF	TGTGCCATCACTCCAGGGGCGGGTGACTCCTACAATGAGCAGTACTTC
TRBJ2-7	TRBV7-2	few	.	CASSLNSAYEQYF	TGTGCCAGCAGCTTAAACAGCGCCTACGAGCAGTACTTC
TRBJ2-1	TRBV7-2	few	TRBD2	CASSPPGLAGKNEQFF	TGTGCCAGCAGCCCCCCTGGACTAGCAGGGAAAAATGAGCAGTTCTTC
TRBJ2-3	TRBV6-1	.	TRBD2	CASSPEAGGWYTDTQYF	TGTGCCAGCAGTCCAGAAGCGGGGGGGTGGTACACAGATACGCAGTATTTT
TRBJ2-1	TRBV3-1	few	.	CASSPFPGALYNEQFF	TGTGCCAGCAGCCCCTTTCCAGGGGCGCTTTACAATGAGCAGTTCTTC
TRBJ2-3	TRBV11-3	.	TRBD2	CANSPTSGYTDTQYF	TGTGCCAACAGCCCGACTAGCGGTTACACAGATACGCAGTATTTT
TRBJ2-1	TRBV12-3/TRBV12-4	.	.	CASSLGGRVNEQFF	TGTGCCAGCAGTTTGGGGGGCCGGGTTAATGAGCAGTTCTTC